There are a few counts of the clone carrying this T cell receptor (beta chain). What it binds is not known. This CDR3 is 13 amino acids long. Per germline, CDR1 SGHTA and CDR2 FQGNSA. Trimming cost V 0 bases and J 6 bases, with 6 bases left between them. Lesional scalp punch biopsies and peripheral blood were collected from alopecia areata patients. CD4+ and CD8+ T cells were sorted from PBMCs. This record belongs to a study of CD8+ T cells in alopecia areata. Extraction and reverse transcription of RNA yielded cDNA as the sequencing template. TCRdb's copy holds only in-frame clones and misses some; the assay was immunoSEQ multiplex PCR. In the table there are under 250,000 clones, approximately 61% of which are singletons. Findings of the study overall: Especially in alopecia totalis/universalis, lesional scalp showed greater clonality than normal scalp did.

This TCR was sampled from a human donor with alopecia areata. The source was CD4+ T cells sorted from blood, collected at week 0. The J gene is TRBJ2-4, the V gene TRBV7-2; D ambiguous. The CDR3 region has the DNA TGTGCCAGCAGCTTAGCCCTCGTAAACATTCAGTACTTC. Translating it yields CASSLALVNIQYF.